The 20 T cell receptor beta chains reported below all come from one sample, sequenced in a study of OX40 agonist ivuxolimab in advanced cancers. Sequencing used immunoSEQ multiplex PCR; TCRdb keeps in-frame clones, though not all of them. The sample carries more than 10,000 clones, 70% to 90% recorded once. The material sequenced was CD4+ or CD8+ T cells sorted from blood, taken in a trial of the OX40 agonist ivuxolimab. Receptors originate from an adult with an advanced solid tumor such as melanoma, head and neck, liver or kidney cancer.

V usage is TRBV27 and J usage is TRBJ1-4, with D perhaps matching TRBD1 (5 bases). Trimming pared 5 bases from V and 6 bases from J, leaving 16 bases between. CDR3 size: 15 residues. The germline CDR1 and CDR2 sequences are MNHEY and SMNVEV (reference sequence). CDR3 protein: CASSARDPRDEKLFF. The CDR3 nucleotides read TGTGCCAGCAGTGCCCGGGACCCACGGGATGAAAAACTGTTTTTT.

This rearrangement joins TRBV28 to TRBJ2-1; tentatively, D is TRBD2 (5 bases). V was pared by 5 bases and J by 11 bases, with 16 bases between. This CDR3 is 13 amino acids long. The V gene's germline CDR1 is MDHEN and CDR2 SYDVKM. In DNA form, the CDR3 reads TGTGCCAGCAGTCCCCTACTACTAGATAAGCAGTTCTTC. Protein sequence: CASSPLLLDKQFF. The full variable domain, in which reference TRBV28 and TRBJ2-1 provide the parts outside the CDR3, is DVKVTQSSRYLVKRTGEKVFLECVQDMDHENMFWYRQDPGLGLRLIYFSYDVKMKEKGDIPEGYSVSREKKERFSLILESASTNQTSMYLCASSPLLLDKQFFGPGTRLTVL.

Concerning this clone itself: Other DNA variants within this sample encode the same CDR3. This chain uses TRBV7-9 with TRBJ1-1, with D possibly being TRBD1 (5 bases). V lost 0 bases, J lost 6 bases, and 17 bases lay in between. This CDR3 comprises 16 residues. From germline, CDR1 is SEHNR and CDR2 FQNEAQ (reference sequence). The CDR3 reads CASSLAGTGSFPEAFF. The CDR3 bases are TGTGCCAGCAGCTTAGCGGGGACTGGGAGCTTCCCTGAAGCTTTCTTT.

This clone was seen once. In DNA, the CDR3 is TGCGCCAGCAGCCAGGTAGGGGCTCTGAACTATGGCTACACCTTC. Its protein is CASSQVGALNYGYTF. The chain is built from TRBV4-3 and TRBJ1-2; D is perhaps TRBD1 (5 bases). V was trimmed by 3 bases and J by 2 bases, leaving 13 bases between them. The germline V gene has CDR1 LGHNA and CDR2 YSLEER. This CDR3 has 15 amino acids.

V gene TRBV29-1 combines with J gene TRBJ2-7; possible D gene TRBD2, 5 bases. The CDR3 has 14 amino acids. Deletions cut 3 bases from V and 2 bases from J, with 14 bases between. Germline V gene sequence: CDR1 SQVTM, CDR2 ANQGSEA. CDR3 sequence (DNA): TGCAGCGTTGAGTTTGGCCGGGGAGCCTACGAGCAGTACTTC. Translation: CSVEFGRGAYEQYF.

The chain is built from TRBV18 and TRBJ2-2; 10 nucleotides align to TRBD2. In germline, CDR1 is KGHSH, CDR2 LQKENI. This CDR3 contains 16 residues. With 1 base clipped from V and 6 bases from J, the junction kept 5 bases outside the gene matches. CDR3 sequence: CASSPLLAGVAGELFF. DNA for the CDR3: TGTGCCAGCTCACCACTCCTAGCGGGAGTAGCCGGGGAGCTGTTTTTT.

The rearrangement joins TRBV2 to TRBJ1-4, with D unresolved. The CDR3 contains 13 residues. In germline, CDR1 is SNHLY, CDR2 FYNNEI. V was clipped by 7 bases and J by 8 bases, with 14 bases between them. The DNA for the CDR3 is TGTGCCAGCAAAGAAGGTTTGGGGGAAAAACTGTTTTTT. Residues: CASKEGLGEKLFF.

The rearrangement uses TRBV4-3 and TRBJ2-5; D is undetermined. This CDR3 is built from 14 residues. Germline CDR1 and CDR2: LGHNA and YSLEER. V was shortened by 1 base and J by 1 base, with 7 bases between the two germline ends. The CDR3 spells CASSQVFGQETQYF. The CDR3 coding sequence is TGCGCCAGCAGCCAAGTTTTCGGCCAAGAGACCCAGTACTTC.

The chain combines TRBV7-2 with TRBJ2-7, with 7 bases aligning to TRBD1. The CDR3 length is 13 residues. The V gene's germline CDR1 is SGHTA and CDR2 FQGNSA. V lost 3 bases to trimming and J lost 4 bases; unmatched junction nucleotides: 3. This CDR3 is CASSLGQLYEQYF. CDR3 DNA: TGTGCCAGCAGCTTGGGACAGCTTTACGAGCAGTACTTC. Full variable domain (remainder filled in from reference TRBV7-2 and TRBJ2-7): GAGVSQSPSNKVTEKGKDVELRCDPISGHTALYWYRQSLGQGLEFLIYFQGNSAPDKSGLPSDRFSAERTGGSVSTLTIQRTQQEDSAVYLCASSLGQLYEQYFGPGTRLTVT.

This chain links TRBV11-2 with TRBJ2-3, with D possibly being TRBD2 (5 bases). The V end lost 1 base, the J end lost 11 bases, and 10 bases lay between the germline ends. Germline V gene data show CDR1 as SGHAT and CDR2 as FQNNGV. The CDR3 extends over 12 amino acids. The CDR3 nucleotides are TGTGCCAGCAGCTTAGTAACCGGGGAGCAGTATTTT. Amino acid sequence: CASSLVTGEQYF.

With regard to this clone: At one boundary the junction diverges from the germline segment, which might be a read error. CDR3 coding DNA: TGTGCCAGCGGCGTATCATACGAGCAGTACTTC. This encodes CASGVSYEQYF. The chain uses TRBV9 and TRBJ2-7; no clear D gene. The V gene's germline CDR1 is SGDLS and CDR2 YYNGEE. This CDR3 comprises 11 residues.

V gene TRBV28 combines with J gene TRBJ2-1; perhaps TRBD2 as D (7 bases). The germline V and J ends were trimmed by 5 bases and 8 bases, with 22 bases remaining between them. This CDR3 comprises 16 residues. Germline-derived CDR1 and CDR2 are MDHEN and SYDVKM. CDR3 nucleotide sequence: TGTGCCAGCAGTCGTAACGGGGGGCATTACAAAGATGAGCAGTTCTTC. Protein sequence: CASSRNGGHYKDEQFF.

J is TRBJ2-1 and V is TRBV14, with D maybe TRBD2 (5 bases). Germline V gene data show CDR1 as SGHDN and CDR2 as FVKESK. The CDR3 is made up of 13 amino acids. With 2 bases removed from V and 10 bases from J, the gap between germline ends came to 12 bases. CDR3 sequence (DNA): TGTGCCAGCAGCCAAACTAGTGCCAGCGAGCAGTTCTTC. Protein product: CASSQTSASEQFF. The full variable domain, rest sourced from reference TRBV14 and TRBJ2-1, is EAGVTQFPSHSVIEKGQTVTLRCDPISGHDNLYWYRRVMGKEIKFLLHFVKESKQDESGMPNNRFLAERTGGTYSTLKVQPAELEDSGVYFCASSQTSASEQFFGPGTRLTVL.

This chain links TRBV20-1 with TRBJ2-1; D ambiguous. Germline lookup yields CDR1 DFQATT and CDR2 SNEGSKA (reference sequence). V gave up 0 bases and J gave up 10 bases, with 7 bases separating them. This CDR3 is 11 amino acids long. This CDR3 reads CSARDHSEQFF. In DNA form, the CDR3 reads TGCAGTGCTAGAGATCACTCGGAGCAGTTCTTC.

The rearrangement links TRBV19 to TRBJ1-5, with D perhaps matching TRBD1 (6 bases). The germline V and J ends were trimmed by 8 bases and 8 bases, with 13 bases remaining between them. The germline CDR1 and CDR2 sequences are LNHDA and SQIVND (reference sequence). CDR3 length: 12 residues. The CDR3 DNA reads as TGTGCCAGTGGGGACATTAGGGAGCCCCAGCATTTT. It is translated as CASGDIREPQHF.

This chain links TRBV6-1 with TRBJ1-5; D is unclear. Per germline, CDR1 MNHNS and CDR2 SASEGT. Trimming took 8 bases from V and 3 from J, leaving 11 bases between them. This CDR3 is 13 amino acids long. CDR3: CASRTGNNQPQHF. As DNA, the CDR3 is TGTGCCAGCCGTACGGGGAACAATCAGCCCCAGCATTTT.

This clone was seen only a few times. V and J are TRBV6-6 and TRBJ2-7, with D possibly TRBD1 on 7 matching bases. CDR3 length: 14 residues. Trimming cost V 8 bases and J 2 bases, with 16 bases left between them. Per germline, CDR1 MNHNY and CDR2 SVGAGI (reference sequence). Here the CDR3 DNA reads TGTGCCAGCTGCGGGACAGCAGTTCCCTACGAGCAGTACTTC. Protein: CASCGTAVPYEQYF.

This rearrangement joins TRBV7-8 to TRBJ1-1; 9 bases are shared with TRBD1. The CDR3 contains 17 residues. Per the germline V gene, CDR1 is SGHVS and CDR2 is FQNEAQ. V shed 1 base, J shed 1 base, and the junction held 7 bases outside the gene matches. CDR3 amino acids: CASSLGGTGKKNTEAFF. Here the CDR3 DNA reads TGTGCCAGCAGCTTAGGGGGGACAGGGAAGAAGAACACTGAAGCTTTCTTT.

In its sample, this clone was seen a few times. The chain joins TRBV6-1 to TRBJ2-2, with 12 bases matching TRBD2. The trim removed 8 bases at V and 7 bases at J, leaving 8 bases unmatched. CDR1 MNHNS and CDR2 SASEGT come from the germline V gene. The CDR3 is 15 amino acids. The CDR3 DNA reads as TGTGCCAGCGGGACGCTAGCGGGGGGGCTCGGGGAGCTGTTTTTT. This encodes CASGTLAGGLGELFF.

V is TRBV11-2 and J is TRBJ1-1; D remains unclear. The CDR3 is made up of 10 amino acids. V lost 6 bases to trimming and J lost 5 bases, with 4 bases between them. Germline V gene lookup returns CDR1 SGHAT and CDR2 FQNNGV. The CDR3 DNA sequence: TGTGCCAGCAGGCAAACTGAAGCTTTCTTT. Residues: CASRQTEAFF.